This TCR beta chain was retrieved from a study of identical twins (dated by TCRdb to 2016 to 2017). Describing the broader study: To test whether fetal clonotypes persist, this study deep-sequenced TCR alpha and beta repertoires from monozygotic twins, from unrelated adults of various ages, and from cord blood. To rule out contamination, the twin experiments were replicated at different times with different library preparation protocols. Results and caveats for the whole study, not just this receptor: Conclusions relied on cross-sectional statistical analysis, since the same donors could not be followed over many years. The excess sharing between twins in beta out-of-frame sequences was weaker because fewer shared sequences reduced the signal-to-noise ratio. Invariant T cells such as MAIT and iNKT could partly confound zero-insertion analyses, although diverse VJ usage argued against such confounding for most clonotypes. Fewer insertions were carried by abundant cord blood beta clonotypes, a similar but weaker trend appeared in young adult naive repertoires, and no such trend appeared in memory repertoires. Out-of-frame TCR alpha sequences shared between twins showed an excess of low generation-probability sequences compared with coincidental sharing between unrelated individuals. In monozygotic twins, out-of-frame TCR alpha sharing was systematically underestimated by recombination models, although the models agreed with sharing between unrelated individuals.

CDR1 and CDR2 (SQVTM, ANQGSEA) derive from the germline V gene. From its cysteine to its phenylalanine, the CDR3 spans 12 amino acids. The kept DNA is CDR3 alone, 36 bases in frame from the first base. Only healthy Caucasian donors were included. Three pairs of female monozygotic twins, all aged roughly 18 to 30 years, made up the twin cohort. RNA for TCR libraries was isolated from peripheral blood mononuclear cells. This clonotype showed up many times. Its antigen is unknown. An end of the junction does not agree with germline; a read error may underlie this. Library preparation employed 5' RACE. The listed sequencing device is Illumina HiSeq 2000. Template switching added a universal primer binding site, and the final cDNA carried a unique molecular identifier that allowed TCR cDNA molecules to be counted accurately. Specific primers in the conserved constant-segment region were used to synthesize first-strand cDNA for TCR alpha and beta chains. Each cDNA library was double barcoded, with a SMART-Mk sample barcode plus Illumina barcodes, to control for contamination. TruSeq adapter sequences along with Illumina sample barcodes were introduced in two successive PCR steps. TCR alpha and beta cDNA libraries were sequenced on the Illumina HiSeq platform with custom primers. Processing in the source paper ran as follows. MiGEC processed the raw reads to extract unique molecular identifiers, while MiXCR was used to determine the CDR3 positions. Recombination models were inferred per individual with the repgenHMM and IGoR tools using an EM algorithm. Shared clonotypes were analyzed with the tcR package in R, and sharing was normalized by the product of cloneset sizes. Out-of-frame nonproductive sequences were analyzed to study raw recombination free of thymic and clonal selection effects. In TCRdb, the public reads were trimmed at Q25 with fastp and aligned with MiXCR, with productive beta chains retained. Each entry merges the rows of one CDR3 protein and shows their most common DNA and genes. The V and J calls were not made by the authors but by TCRdb's processing. The sample contains 570,000 or so distinct CDR3 sequences, 7.5% to 10% of them found a single time. Under 3.5% of the sample is held by the ten biggest clonotypes.

These data were also filed under a second study, of yellow fever vaccine responses in identical twins. The second study, in turn, reports: The T cell response to vaccination in identical twins was reported by the authors to appear partly convergent and partly personalized. Focusing on identical twins, the study followed the T cell clones that responded to the vaccine, and did so with precision.

Material for sequencing was PBMCs. The clonotype was recovered from a woman aged 18-29 years in good health. The V and J segments used are TRBV29-1 and TRBJ1-2; TRBD1 could be the D gene, as 6 bases match. The bases are TGCAGCGTAGAGTTCTTACAGGACAGTATTCACTTC. Translated, it gives CSVEFLQDSIHF. Outside the CDR3, residues come from the reference TRBV29-1 and TRBJ1-2 proteins, so the full variable domain is: SAVISQKPSRDICQRGTSLTIQCQVDSQVTMMFWYRQQPGQSLTLIATANQGSEATYESGFVIDKFPISRPNLTFSTLTVSNMSPEDSSIYLCSVEFLQDSIHFGSGTRLTVV.